These 32 T cell receptor beta chains were all obtained from the same sample, sequenced in a study of technical replicates of blood from a few donors. Sequencing used immunoSEQ multiplex PCR; TCRdb keeps in-frame clones, though not all of them. The table has around 100,000 clones, about 95% seen once. The sequencing sample was made of T cells isolated from PBMCs. These receptor sequences come from a human donor in good health.

The rearrangement joins TRBV4-2 to TRBJ1-4; 9 bases agree with TRBD1. Germline-derived CDR1 and CDR2 are LGHNA and YNFKEQ. Losses at the gene ends were 6 bases for V and 6 bases for J; bases not matched to a gene: 5. The CDR3 has 14 amino acids. The CDR3 nucleotides read TGTGCCAGCAGAGGGACAGGGTTTGATGAAAAACTGTTTTTT. This gives the protein CASRGTGFDEKLFF.

The CDR3 nucleotides are TGCGCCAGCAGCACTCGGGATACCAATCGGGACGAGCAGTACTTC. Its protein product is CASSTRDTNRDEQYF. This chain connects TRBV5-1 to TRBJ2-7, with D perhaps matching TRBD2 (5 bases). The CDR3 totals 15 residues. V dropped 4 bases and J dropped 5 bases, with 19 bases sitting between them. Germline V gene sequence: CDR1 SGHRS, CDR2 YFSETQ.

V and J are TRBV5-8 and TRBJ2-7, with TRBD2 as a possible D gene (6 bases). This CDR3 has 13 residues. Germline assignment: CDR1 SGHTS and CDR2 YDEGEE. V was trimmed by 7 bases and J by 0 bases, leaving 11 bases between them. In nucleotides, the CDR3 is TGTGCCAGCGGGACTCTTTACTCCTACGAGCAGTACTTC. Protein product: CASGTLYSYEQYF.

V usage is TRBV5-1 and J usage is TRBJ2-7; the match to TRBD2 covers 9 bases. V gave up 0 bases and J gave up 0 bases; unmatched junction bases: 7. The CDR3 extends over 17 amino acids. The germline V gene has CDR1 SGHRS and CDR2 YFSETQ. DNA for the CDR3: TGCGCCAGCAGCTTGGCTAGCGGGACCTTAAGCTCCTACGAGCAGTACTTC. Encoded protein: CASSLASGTLSSYEQYF.

This clone was recorded once. This chain joins TRBV25-1 and TRBJ1-1; 10 nucleotides match TRBD1. The V gene end was trimmed by 6 bases and the J gene end by 5 bases; junction bases not matched to a gene: 6. The germline gives CDR1 MGHDK, CDR2 SYGVNS. The CDR3 has 14 amino acids. The CDR3 region is CASRTGGEYTEAFF. In nucleotides, the CDR3 is TGTGCCAGCAGGACAGGGGGCGAGTATACTGAAGCTTTCTTT.

This rearrangement joins TRBV2 to TRBJ2-1, with D unclear. CDR1 and CDR2 (germline): SNHLY, FYNNEI. The CDR3 length is 10 residues. With 6 bases removed from V and 7 bases from J, the gap between germline ends came to 4 bases. CDR3 sequence (DNA): TGTGCCAGCAGGAGTAATGAGCAGTTCTTC. Encoded protein: CASRSNEQFF.

This sequence joins TRBV11-2 and TRBJ2-5, with D hard to call. Germline CDR1 and CDR2: SGHAT and FQNNGV. With 5 bases removed from V and 2 bases from J, the gap between germline ends came to 18 bases. The CDR3 is 16 residues long. The CDR3 sequence: CASSRPYRAEQETQYF. The CDR3 bases are TGTGCCAGCAGCCGTCCATATCGTGCGGAGCAAGAGACCCAGTACTTC.

This clone was seen only once. The chain's CDR3 is CASSPGYNEQFF. The CDR3 region has the DNA TGTGCCAGCAGCCCAGGGTACAATGAGCAGTTCTTC. The chain joins TRBV7-9 to TRBJ2-1; maybe TRBD1 (5 bases). Looked up from germline, CDR1 is SEHNR and CDR2 is FQNEAQ (reference sequence). V shed 5 bases and J shed 4 bases, with 6 bases lying between them. The CDR3 is 12 residues long.

The J gene is TRBJ2-7, the V gene TRBV5-4, with 9 nucleotides matching TRBD1. This CDR3 contains 16 residues. V trimming: 4 bases; J trimming: 3 bases; junction bases outside the gene matches: 11. Germline V gives CDR1 SGHNT, CDR2 YYREEE (reference sequence). The CDR3 sequence is CASSPPGQGNIYEQYF. Written as DNA, the CDR3 is TGTGCCAGCAGCCCCCCTGGACAGGGGAATATCTACGAGCAGTACTTC.

This chain uses TRBV12-2 with TRBJ1-5; the D segment call TRBD1 is taken from the table without a DNA check. TRBV12-2 has pseudogene status. The CDR3 contains 19 residues. CDR3 region: CASRLPRQGLSHSNQPQHF. CDR3 nucleotide sequence: TGTGCAAGTCGCTTACCCCGGCAGGGTCTATCACATAGCAATCAGCCCCAGCATTTT.

The V and J genes are TRBV29-1 and TRBJ2-5; weak D call: TRBD1 (6 bases). CDR3 length: 15 residues. Trimming pared 0 bases from V and 5 bases from J, leaving 16 bases between. Germline V gene sequence: CDR1 SQVTM, CDR2 ANQGSEA. This CDR3 reads CSVEEWQGSGETQYF. Here the CDR3 DNA reads TGCAGCGTTGAAGAGTGGCAGGGGTCAGGGGAGACCCAGTACTTC.

The chain uses TRBV5-4 and TRBJ2-1; 9 nucleotides line up with TRBD2. The CDR3 contains 16 residues. V shed 5 bases, J shed 5 bases, and the junction held 11 bases outside the gene matches. Germline assignment: CDR1 SGHNT and CDR2 YYREEE (reference sequence). Here the CDR3 reads CASSLKSGRRNNEQFF. As DNA, the CDR3 is TGTGCCAGCAGTTTGAAGAGCGGGAGGCGAAACAATGAGCAGTTCTTC.

V usage is TRBV4-3 and J usage is TRBJ2-2; 8 positions match TRBD2. This CDR3 has 17 amino acids. The V gene's germline CDR1 is LGHNA and CDR2 YSLEER. Trimming removed 4 bases from V and 7 bases from J; junction bases left unmatched: 14. The CDR3 region has the DNA TGCGCCAGCAGCCTTCCCCCTAGCGGGTCTAATTACGGGGAGCTGTTTTTT. Its translation is CASSLPPSGSNYGELFF.

The V gene is TRBV6-1, the J gene TRBJ2-6; D gene unclear. Germline CDR1 and CDR2: MNHNS and SASEGT. V dropped 9 bases and J dropped 2 bases, with 11 bases sitting between them. The CDR3 has 14 amino acids. The CDR3 region is CASKYGPGANVLTF. Here the CDR3 DNA reads TGTGCCAGTAAATACGGTCCTGGGGCCAACGTCCTGACTTTC.

This sequence joins TRBV6-6 and TRBJ2-5; TRBD2 aligns across 8 bases. Germline V CDR1 and CDR2: MNHNY, SVGAGI (reference sequence). Trimming took 4 bases from V and 3 from J; bases not matched to a gene: 7. This CDR3 spans 15 amino acids. The CDR3 sequence is CASSSSPGREETQYF. The DNA of the CDR3 is TGTGCCAGCAGTTCCTCCCCCGGGAGGGAAGAGACCCAGTACTTC.

The chain joins TRBV5-6 to TRBJ2-7, with 9 bases lining up with TRBD1. Per germline, CDR1 SGHDT and CDR2 YYEEEE. V dropped 2 bases and J dropped 8; count of bases not matched to a gene: 14. There are 16 residues in the CDR3. The CDR3 region has the DNA TGTGCCAGCAGCTTATTTTCGGGACAGGGTCTAAGTAAGCAGTACTTC. Translating it yields CASSLFSGQGLSKQYF.

The chain couples TRBV4-1 to TRBJ1-4, with 10 bases fitting TRBD1. V trimming: 3 bases; J trimming: 8 bases; junction bases outside the gene matches: 6. This CDR3 comprises 15 residues. Per the germline V gene, CDR1 is MGHRA and CDR2 is YSYEKL. The chain's CDR3 is CASSHLGTGDEKLFF. As DNA, the CDR3 is TGCGCCAGCAGCCATCTCGGGACAGGGGACGAAAAACTGTTTTTT.

The gene calls are TRBV5-1 and TRBJ2-7; TRBD1 agrees at 8 bases. CDR3 length: 13 amino acids. Trimming removed 4 bases from V and 1 base from J; junction bases left unmatched: 1. Germline values: CDR1 SGHRS, CDR2 YFSETQ. The CDR3 sequence: CASSGDRSYEQYF. The CDR3 bases are TGCGCCAGCAGCGGGGACAGGTCCTACGAGCAGTACTTC. Based on the CDR3 plus reference TRBV5-1 and TRBJ2-7, the full variable domain is KAGVTQTPRYLIKTRGQQVTLSCSPISGHRSVSWYQQTPGQGLQFLFEYFSETQRNKGNFPGRFSGRQFSNSRSEMNVSTLELGDSALYLCASSGDRSYEQYFGPGTRLTVT.

The CDR3 spells CASSLGLAGASGELFF. DNA of the CDR3: TGTGCCAGCAGCCTCGGACTAGCGGGAGCGTCCGGGGAGCTGTTTTTT. The chain links TRBV7-3 to TRBJ2-2, with 13 bases aligning to TRBD2. Looked up from germline, CDR1 is SGHTA and CDR2 is FQGTGA. The CDR3 totals 16 residues. Trimming took 5 bases from V and 6 from J; bases not matched to a gene: 6.

This chain connects TRBV19 to TRBJ2-7; 8 bases map to TRBD2. V shed 2 bases and J 0 bases; nucleotides not matched to a gene: 9. Germline V gene sequence: CDR1 LNHDA, CDR2 SQIVND (reference sequence). This CDR3 region has 17 residues. The CDR3 region is CASSIRLAGRTSYEQYF. The DNA for the CDR3 is TGTGCCAGTAGTATAAGGCTAGCGGGCCGAACCTCCTACGAGCAGTACTTC.

J is TRBJ2-7 and V is TRBV9; D possibly corresponds to TRBD1 (5 bases). The germline V and J ends were trimmed by 3 bases and 4 bases, with 11 bases remaining between them. Germline CDR1 reads SGDLS; CDR2 reads YYNGEE. There are 13 residues in the CDR3. CDR3 sequence (DNA): TGTGCCAGCAGCGCGGTTGACAGTTACGAGCAGTACTTC. Its translation is CASSAVDSYEQYF.

J is TRBJ1-5 and V is TRBV6-5; D perhaps matches TRBD1 (6 bases). Germline V gives CDR1 MNHEY, CDR2 SVGAGI. The CDR3 length is 15 residues. V lost 6 bases and J 0 bases, leaving 12 bases between the germline ends. This chain's CDR3 is CASRRGGYSNQPQHF. DNA for the CDR3: TGTGCCAGCAGAAGAGGGGGTTATAGCAATCAGCCCCAGCATTTT.

CDR3 loop: CASSRGLASGVYEQYF. Here the CDR3 DNA reads TGTGCCAGCAGCCGGGGACTGGCTAGCGGAGTCTACGAGCAGTACTTC. The V and J genes are TRBV5-4 and TRBJ2-7, with 7 bases identical to TRBD2. J was trimmed by 3 bases and V by 4 bases; bases with no gene match: 13. CDR3 length: 16 amino acids. Germline-derived CDR1 and CDR2 are SGHNT and YYREEE (reference sequence).

This clone has more than one count but fewer than ten. The gene calls are TRBV6-1 and TRBJ2-7; D gene ambiguous. The CDR3 runs to 14 residues. From germline, CDR1 is MNHNS and CDR2 SASEGT. V gave up 1 base and J gave up 0 bases, with 7 bases separating them. CDR3: CASSEDPSSYEQYF. The CDR3 nucleotides are TGTGCCAGCAGTGAAGATCCTAGCTCCTACGAGCAGTACTTC.

The J gene is TRBJ2-7, the V gene TRBV28, with 7 bases fitting TRBD1. Germline values: CDR1 MDHEN, CDR2 SYDVKM. The CDR3 has 14 amino acids. Trimming cost V 7 bases and J 4 bases; bases outside gene matches: 10. CDR3 DNA: TGTGCCAGCACCCTGAAGGGGGCTCAATACGAGCAGTACTTC. Translated: CASTLKGAQYEQYF.

This chain uses TRBV28 with TRBJ2-5; D remains ambiguous. The CDR3 totals 13 residues. With 7 bases removed from V and 4 bases from J, the gap between germline ends came to 13 bases. CDR1 MDHEN and CDR2 SYDVKM come from the germline V gene. The chain's CDR3 is CASTEQPRETQYF. The CDR3 nucleotides are TGTGCCAGCACCGAACAGCCCCGAGAGACCCAGTACTTC.

The genes are TRBV18 and TRBJ1-1; TRBD1 might be the D (5 bases). The CDR3 consists of 14 residues. Germline CDR1 reads KGHSH; CDR2 reads LQKENI. Trimming took 0 bases from V and 5 from J, leaving 10 bases between them. For the CDR3, the DNA is TGTGCCAGCTCACCACCTCTGGGGGGGACTGAAGCTTTCTTT. Translating it yields CASSPPLGGTEAFF. Variable domain in full (rest from reference TRBV18 and TRBJ1-1): NAGVMQNPRHLVRRRGQEARLRCSPMKGHSHVYWYRQLPEEGLKFMVYLQKENIIDESGMPKERFSAEFPKEGPSILRIQQVVRGDSAAYFCASSPPLGGTEAFFGQGTRLTVV.

This clone was seen only once. The V and J genes are TRBV7-3 and TRBJ2-7; 9 bases are shared with TRBD1. CDR1 and CDR2 (germline): SGHTA, FQGTGA. V dropped 4 bases and J dropped 6; count of bases not matched to a gene: 7. The CDR3 totals 14 residues. The CDR3 spells CASSSPGTGSEQYF. CDR3 nucleotides: TGTGCCAGCAGCTCCCCCGGGACAGGGAGCGAGCAGTACTTC.

The chain links TRBV6-6 to TRBJ2-1, with 7 bases that match TRBD1. CDR3 length equals 15 residues. The germline V gene has CDR1 MNHNY and CDR2 SVGAGI (reference sequence). V lost 4 bases and J lost 4; bases outside the gene matches: 7. The CDR3 nucleotides are TGTGCCAGCAGTTGGTCCGGGACAGATTACAATGAGCAGTTCTTC. Encoded protein: CASSWSGTDYNEQFF.

This clone appeared a single time. This sequence joins TRBV7-3 and TRBJ2-7; 7 positions agree with TRBD2. The CDR3 runs to 16 residues. The germline CDR1 and CDR2 sequences are SGHTA and FQGTGA. Trimming cost V 0 bases and J 0 bases; bases outside gene matches: 5. The CDR3 DNA is TGTGCCAGCAGCTTAACTCCACTAGCGAGCTCCTACGAGCAGTACTTC. This gives the protein CASSLTPLASSYEQYF. Full variable domain (remainder filled in from reference TRBV7-3 and TRBJ2-7): GAGVSQTPSNKVTEKGKYVELRCDPISGHTALYWYRQSLGQGPEFLIYFQGTGAADDSGLPNDRFFAVRPEGSVSTLKIQRTERGDSAVYLCASSLTPLASSYEQYFGPGTRLTVT.

This sequence joins TRBV21-1 and TRBJ2-2; TRBD2, the table's D call, lacks a check against the DNA. TRBV21-1 is a pseudogene. The CDR3 length is 19 residues. CDR3 sequence reads: CASSRSEGLAGNNTGELFF. In nucleotides, the CDR3 is TGTGCCAGCAGCAGATCAGAAGGACTAGCGGGAAATAACACCGGGGAGCTGTTTTTT.

The chain links TRBV30 to TRBJ2-7; perhaps TRBD1 as D (5 bases). Germline CDR1 reads GTSNPN; CDR2 reads SVGIG (reference sequence). V gave up 1 base and J gave up 3 bases, with 19 bases separating them. The CDR3 has 16 residues. The CDR3 loop reads CAWSDPTVTGIYEQYF. CDR3 DNA sequence: TGTGCCTGGAGTGATCCGACAGTAACCGGAATCTACGAGCAGTACTTC. Based on the CDR3 plus reference TRBV30 and TRBJ2-7, the full variable domain is SQTIHQWPATLVQPVGSPLSLECTVEGTSNPNLYWYRQAAGRGLQLLFYSVGIGQISSEVPQNLSASRPQDRQFILSSKKLLLSDSGFYLCAWSDPTVTGIYEQYFGPGTRLTVT.